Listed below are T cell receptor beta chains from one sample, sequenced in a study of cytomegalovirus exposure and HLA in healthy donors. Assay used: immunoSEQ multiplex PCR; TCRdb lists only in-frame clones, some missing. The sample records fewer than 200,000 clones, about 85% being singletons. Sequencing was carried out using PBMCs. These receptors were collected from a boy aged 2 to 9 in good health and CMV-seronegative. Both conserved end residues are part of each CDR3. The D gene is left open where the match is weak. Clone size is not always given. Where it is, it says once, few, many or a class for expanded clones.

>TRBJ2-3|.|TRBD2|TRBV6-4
CASSDSRTSGELTDTQYF
TGTGCCAGCAGTGACTCGAGGACTAGCGGGGAACTCACAGATACGCAGTATTTT
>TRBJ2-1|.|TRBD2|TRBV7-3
CASSPLAGLYNEQFF
TGTGCCAGCAGCCCTTTAGCGGGACTATACAATGAGCAGTTCTTC
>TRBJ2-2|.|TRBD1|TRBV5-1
CASSLVSTGGTGELFF
TGCGCCAGCAGCTTGGTCTCTACAGGGGGCACCGGGGAGCTGTTTTTT
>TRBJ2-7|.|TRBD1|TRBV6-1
CASSGGQGVRKEQYF
TGTGCCAGCAGTGGCGGGCAGGGGGTAAGAAAAGAGCAGTACTTC
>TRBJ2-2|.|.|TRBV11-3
CASSPSGLGVPGELFF
TGTGCCAGCAGCCCCTCCGGGTTAGGGGTGCCCGGGGAGCTGTTTTTT
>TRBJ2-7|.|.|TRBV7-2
CASSLALSGEPSVYEQYF
TGTGCCAGCAGCTTAGCGTTGTCAGGGGAGCCGTCGGTCTACGAGCAGTACTTC
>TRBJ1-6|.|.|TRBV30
CAWETGKPLHF
TGTGCCTGGGAAACGGGGAAACCCCTCCACTTT
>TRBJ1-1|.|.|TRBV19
CASSIPGQGTEAFF
TGTGCCAGTAGTATCCCAGGCCAGGGGACTGAAGCTTTCTTT
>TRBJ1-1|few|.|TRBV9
CASGQTYTEAFF
TGTGCCAGCGGACAGACTTACACTGAAGCTTTCTTT
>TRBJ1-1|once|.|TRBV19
CASSLLRNTEAFF
TGTGCCAGTAGTCTACTTAGGAACACTGAAGCTTTCTTT
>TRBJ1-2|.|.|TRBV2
CASSPGAHYGYTF
TGTGCCAGCAGCCCAGGGGCGCACTATGGCTACACCTTC
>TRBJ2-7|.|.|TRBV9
CASSVGGPHQGEQYF
TGTGCCAGCAGCGTAGGGGGTCCCCACCAGGGCGAGCAGTACTTC
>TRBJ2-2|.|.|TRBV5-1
CASSSQGTGELFF
TGCGCCAGCAGCTCACAGGGAACCGGGGAGCTGTTTTTT
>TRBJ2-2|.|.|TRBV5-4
CASSLRAGRGTGELFF
TGTGCCAGCAGCTTAAGGGCGGGTCGCGGGACCGGGGAGCTGTTTTTT
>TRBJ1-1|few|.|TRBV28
CASSFNRNTEAFF
TGTGCCAGCAGTTTCAACAGGAACACTGAAGCTTTCTTT
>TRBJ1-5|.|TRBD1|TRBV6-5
CASSTGGGNQPQHF
TGTGCCAGCAGTACAGGGGGGGGCAATCAGCCCCAGCATTTT
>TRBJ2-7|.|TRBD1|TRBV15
CATSGQGYEQYF
TGTGCCACCAGCGGACAGGGCTACGAGCAGTACTTC
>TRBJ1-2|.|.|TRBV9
CASSAGDGRNYGYTF
TGTGCCAGCAGCGCAGGGGACGGAAGAAACTATGGCTACACCTTC
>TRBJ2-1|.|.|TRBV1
CTSSQSPPSGNEQFF
TGCACCAGCAGCCAAAGTCCCCCCAGCGGCAATGAGCAGTTCTTC
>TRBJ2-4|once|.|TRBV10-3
CAMQTERLAKNIQYF
TGTGCCATGCAAACAGAAAGATTAGCCAAAAACATTCAGTACTTC
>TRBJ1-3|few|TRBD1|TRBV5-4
CASSPGTDGNTIYF
TGTGCCAGCAGCCCCGGGACAGATGGAAACACCATATATTTT
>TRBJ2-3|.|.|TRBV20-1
CSARLGDTQYF
TGCAGTGCGAGACTGGGCGATACGCAGTATTTT
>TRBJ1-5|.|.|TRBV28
CASSLLGVQPQHF
TGTGCCAGCAGTTTACTCGGGGTTCAGCCCCAGCATTTT
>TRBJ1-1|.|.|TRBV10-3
CATGAGGNTEAFF
TGTGCCACTGGGGCGGGGGGGAACACTGAAGCTTTCTTT
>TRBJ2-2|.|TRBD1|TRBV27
CASNTGGQNTGELFF
TGTGCCAGCAATACAGGGGGTCAGAACACCGGGGAGCTGTTTTTT
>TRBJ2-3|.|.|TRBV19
CAGRDGEGRKYF
TGTGCCGGGCGGGACGGCGAGGGTCGGAAATATTTT
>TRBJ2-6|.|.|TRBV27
CASSSSSGANVLTF
TGTGCCAGCAGTTCGAGCTCTGGGGCCAACGTCCTGACTTTC
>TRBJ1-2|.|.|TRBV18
CASSQPGSWTVHNGYTF
TGTGCCAGCTCCCAACCGGGATCCTGGACAGTCCATAATGGCTACACCTTC
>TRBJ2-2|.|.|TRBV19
CASKGGAGELFF
TGTGCCAGTAAGGGGGGGGCCGGGGAGCTGTTTTTT
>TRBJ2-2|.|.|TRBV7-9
CASSLYGGRSSTGELFF
TGTGCCAGCAGCTTATACGGAGGACGGTCGAGCACCGGGGAGCTGTTTTTT
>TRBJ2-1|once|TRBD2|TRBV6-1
CASGGEGYSYNEQFF
TGTGCCAGCGGGGGGGAAGGGTACTCCTACAATGAGCAGTTCTTC
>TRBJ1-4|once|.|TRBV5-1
CASSPYRSSYEKLFF
TGCGCCAGCAGCCCATACAGAAGTTCTTATGAAAAACTGTTTTTT
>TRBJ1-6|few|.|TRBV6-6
CASGEEPNPSPLHF
TGTGCCAGCGGCGAGGAGCCTAACCCGTCACCCCTCCACTTT
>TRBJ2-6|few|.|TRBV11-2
CASSLPRVPGANVLTF
TGTGCCAGCAGCCTCCCCAGGGTACCAGGGGCCAACGTCCTGACTTTC
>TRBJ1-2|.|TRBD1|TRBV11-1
CASSPDRVSYGYTF
TGTGCCAGCAGCCCGGACAGGGTCTCCTATGGCTACACCTTC
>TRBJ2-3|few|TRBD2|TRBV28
CASSLRLASGGATDTQYF
TGTGCCAGCAGTCTCCGACTAGCTAGCGGGGGGGCAACAGATACGCAGTATTTT
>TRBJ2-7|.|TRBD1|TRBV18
CASSVDRGSYEQYF
TGTGCCAGCTCAGTCGACAGGGGATCCTACGAGCAGTACTTC
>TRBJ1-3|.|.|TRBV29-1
CSVGQASGNTIYF
TGCAGCGTTGGACAGGCCTCTGGAAACACCATATATTTT
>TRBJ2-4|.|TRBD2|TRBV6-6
CASSPVAGIQYF
TGTGCCAGCAGTCCCGTAGCGGGCATTCAGTACTTC
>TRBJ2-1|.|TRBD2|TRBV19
CASRVGLAHNEQFF
TGTGCCAGTAGGGTGGGACTAGCGCACAATGAGCAGTTCTTC
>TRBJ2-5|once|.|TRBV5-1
CASSPAGGSAWGQTQYF
TGCGCCAGCAGCCCGGCAGGCGGATCAGCTTGGGGCCAGACCCAGTACTTC
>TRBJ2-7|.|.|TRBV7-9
CASSGMTESTYEQYF
TGTGCCAGCAGCGGGATGACAGAATCAACCTACGAGCAGTACTTC
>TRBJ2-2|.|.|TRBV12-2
CASRLVHPQGSNTGELFF
TGTGCAAGTCGCTTAGTTCATCCCCAGGGGTCTAACACCGGGGAGCTGTTTTTT
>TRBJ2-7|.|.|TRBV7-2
CASSLAAGYEQYF
TGTGCCAGCAGCTTAGCGGCGGGATACGAGCAGTACTTC
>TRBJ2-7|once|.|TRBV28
CASSSRQVLSYEQYF
TGTGCCAGCAGTTCCCGACAGGTACTCTCCTACGAGCAGTACTTC
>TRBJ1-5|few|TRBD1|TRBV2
CASSEDRGNQPQHF
TGTGCCAGCAGCGAGGACAGGGGTAATCAGCCCCAGCATTTT
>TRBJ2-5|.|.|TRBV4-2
CASSQLTTGLGGETQYF
TGTGCCAGCAGCCAACTGACTACAGGCTTGGGAGGCGAGACCCAGTACTTC
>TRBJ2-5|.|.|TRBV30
CAWTRAAFQETQYF
TGTGCCTGGACGAGGGCGGCCTTCCAAGAGACCCAGTACTTC
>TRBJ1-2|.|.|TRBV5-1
CASSFGYGYTF
TGCGCCAGCAGCTTCGGCTATGGCTACACCTTC
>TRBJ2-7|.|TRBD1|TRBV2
CASSVDRGLYEQYF
TGTGCCAGCAGTGTGGACAGGGGCCTTTACGAGCAGTACTTC
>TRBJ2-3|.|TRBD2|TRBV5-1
CASSSLAGGPEDTQYF
TGCGCCAGCAGCTCACTAGCGGGGGGGCCGGAAGATACGCAGTATTTT
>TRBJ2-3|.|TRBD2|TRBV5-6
CASSGTSGVTDTQYF
TGTGCCAGCAGCGGGACTAGCGGGGTTACAGATACGCAGTATTTT